These 16 T cell receptor beta chains were sequenced from one sample in a study of T-cell reconstitution after alpha-beta-depleted transplantation in children. TCRbeta library construction was performed incorporating unique molecular identifiers. TCRdb reprocessed the PCR reads via MiXCR and lists one record per CDR3 protein. The table lists 200,000 to 250,000 distinct CDR3 sequences, approximately 12% of them singletons. The source was PBMCs from the stem cell graft donor, collected from the stem cell graft. Source of these receptors: a human donor who donated a stem cell graft to a child with acute lymphoblastic leukemia.

In its sample, this clonotype was seen many times. The chain carries TRBV2 and TRBJ1-4, with a tentative D call TRBD1 (5 bases). The CDR3 runs 14 residues. Trimming stripped 7 bases from V and 5 bases from J, with 14 bases between. Germline assignment: CDR1 SNHLY and CDR2 FYNNEI. CDR3 residues: CASNGNDRNEKLFF. In DNA, the CDR3 is TGTGCCAGCAATGGGAATGACAGAAATGAAAAACTGTTTTTT.

There are many counts of this clonotype. V is TRBV7-9 and J is TRBJ2-5; no clear D gene. CDR3 length: 15 residues. V gave up 6 bases and J gave up 1 base, with 15 bases separating them. Germline loops: CDR1 SEHNR, CDR2 FQNEAQ (reference sequence). For the CDR3, the DNA is TGTGCCAGCAGTTATCAAGCAGAATTCCAAGAGACCCAGTACTTC. It yields the protein CASSYQAEFQETQYF.

Notes on this clonotype: Possible read error: a much larger clone is one base away. The chain links TRBV6-5 to TRBJ2-7; D tentatively reads TRBD1 or TRBD2 (5 bases each). Germline lookup yields CDR1 MNHEY and CDR2 SVGAGI. The CDR3 spans 14 residues. The CDR3 loop reads CARSYLGETYEQYF. CDR3 nucleotides: TGTGCCCGCAGTTACCTAGGGGAGACCTACGAGCAGTACTTC.

This clonotype appeared many times. J is TRBJ1-1 and V is TRBV3-1; D unresolved. Germline lookup yields CDR1 LGHDT and CDR2 YNNKEL (reference sequence). The V end lost 2 bases, the J end lost 11 bases, and 18 bases lay between the germline ends. The CDR3 totals 14 residues. CDR3 loop: CASSQSPQPFGAFF. The CDR3 DNA sequence: TGTGCCAGCAGCCAATCACCCCAACCTTTTGGGGCTTTCTTT.

In this sample, this clonotype turned up many times. The rearrangement links TRBV11-1 to TRBJ2-1; TRBD1 aligns across 7 bases. The CDR3 sequence is 18 residues long. The V gene's germline CDR1 is SGHAT and CDR2 FQDESV (reference sequence). V trimming: 3 bases; J trimming: 4 bases; junction bases outside the gene matches: 15. CDR3 amino acids: CASSLSQTGTAIYNEQFF. In DNA, the CDR3 is TGTGCCAGCAGCTTGAGTCAAACTGGGACAGCCATTTACAATGAGCAGTTCTTC. The full variable domain, with the rest looked up from reference TRBV11-1 and TRBJ2-1, is EAEVAQSPRYKITEKSQAVAFWCDPISGHATLYWYRQILGQGPELLVQFQDESVVDDSQLPKDRFSAERLKGVDSTLKIQPAELGDSAMYLCASSLSQTGTAIYNEQFFGPGTRLTVL.

The table lists this clonotype with many counts. The rearrangement links TRBV6-5 to TRBJ2-2; possibly TRBD1 for D (6 bases). The CDR3 runs to 15 residues. Trimming removed 2 bases at V and 4 bases at J, with 11 bases between. Per the germline V gene, CDR1 is MNHEY and CDR2 is SVGAGI. As DNA, the CDR3 is TGTGCCAGCAGTTACGCAGGGGATCTCACCGGGGAGCTGTTTTTT. It translates to CASSYAGDLTGELFF.

This rearrangement joins TRBV5-1 to TRBJ2-1; a weak D match, TRBD2 (5 bases). V lost 0 bases to trimming and J lost 9 bases, with 16 bases between them. Germline V gene lookup returns CDR1 SGHRS and CDR2 YFSETQ. The CDR3 loop spans 15 amino acids. CDR3 sequence (DNA): TGCGCCAGCAGCTTGGACCCGGTCCGGGGTGGTGAGCAGTTCTTC. Translation: CASSLDPVRGGEQFF.

In its sample, this clonotype was seen many times. The CDR3 DNA reads TGTGCCAGCAGCCAAGATCTGACTTACACCTACACAGATACGCAGTATTTT. This codes for CASSQDLTYTYTDTQYF. The chain joins TRBV4-2 to TRBJ2-3; D gene uncertain. Between the trimmed V and J ends, which lost 0 bases and 2 bases, there was a span of 15 bases. The germline V gene encodes CDR1 LGHNA and CDR2 YNFKEQ. The CDR3 covers 17 residues.

The gene calls are TRBV19 and TRBJ1-2; D is undetermined. V was pared by 3 bases and J by 3 bases, with 14 bases between. Germline-derived CDR1 and CDR2 are LNHDA and SQIVND (reference sequence). The CDR3 is 15 amino acids. CDR3 DNA: TGTGCCAGTAGTATGGGGTTGCCGGGTGACTATGGCTACACCTTC. Its protein is CASSMGLPGDYGYTF.

This clonotype came up many times. This chain uses TRBV2 with TRBJ1-2; D remains ambiguous. This CDR3 has 10 amino acids. V lost 6 bases and J 6 bases, leaving 5 bases between the germline ends. The germline gives CDR1 SNHLY, CDR2 FYNNEI. The CDR3 spells CASRPDGYTF. CDR3 DNA: TGTGCCAGCAGACCCGATGGCTACACCTTC.

Ten or more counts support this clonotype. The rearrangement uses TRBV5-6 and TRBJ2-7; either TRBD1 or TRBD2 may fit D (6 bases each). CDR3 length: 13 residues. The V gene's germline CDR1 is SGHDT and CDR2 YYEEEE. V dropped 4 bases and J dropped 7 bases, with 15 bases sitting between them. The CDR3 bases are TGTGCCAGCAGCCCTTTTAGAGGGGGGGAGCAGTACTTC. This encodes CASSPFRGGEQYF.

This clonotype was detected many times. J is TRBJ2-3 and V is TRBV20-1; 8 nucleotides agree with TRBD2. Germline CDR1 is DFQATT and CDR2 is SNEGSKA (reference sequence). The CDR3 contains 14 residues. In nucleotides, the CDR3 is TGCGGGGGCGTGGGAGCGGGAGCTCCAGATACGCAGTATTTT. Translation: CGGVGAGAPDTQYF.

There are many counts of this clonotype. The J gene is TRBJ1-2, the V gene TRBV6-4; 9 bases match TRBD1. CDR1 is MRHNA and CDR2 is SNTAGT in the germline V gene. Trimming removed 5 bases from V and 6 bases from J; junction bases left unmatched: 22. The CDR3 sequence is 19 residues long. CDR3: CASSRLGDRVGAEVHGYTF. CDR3 nucleotides: TGTGCCAGCAGTCGACTAGGGGACAGGGTCGGTGCTGAGGTCCATGGCTACACCTTC.

This clonotype has just a few counts. The V call is TRBV30, the J call TRBJ1-5; 8 nucleotides agree with TRBD1. With 0 bases clipped from V and 1 base from J, the junction kept 5 bases outside the gene matches. The length of the CDR3 is 16 residues. CDR1 and CDR2 (germline): GTSNPN, SVGIG (reference sequence). The chain's CDR3 is CAWSVRQGASNQPQHF. The CDR3 coding sequence is TGTGCCTGGAGTGTACGTCAGGGGGCCAGCAATCAGCCCCAGCATTTT. The variable domain in full, completed from reference TRBV30 and TRBJ1-5, reads SQTIHQWPATLVQPVGSPLSLECTVEGTSNPNLYWYRQAAGRGLQLLFYSVGIGQISSEVPQNLSASRPQDRQFILSSKKLLLSDSGFYLCAWSVRQGASNQPQHFGDGTRLSIL.

The table lists this clonotype with many counts. CDR3 DNA: TGCAGTGCTACTACAGGGACCGGGGCCAACGTCCTGACTTTC. It codes for CSATTGTGANVLTF. The chain employs TRBV20-1 and TRBJ2-6; TRBD1 is a possible D gene (6 bases). The V gene lost 4 bases and the J gene lost 4 bases, with 11 bases spanning the gap. The CDR3 sequence is 14 residues long. Germline CDR1 is DFQATT and CDR2 is SNEGSKA (reference sequence).

This clonotype was recorded many times. The chain joins TRBV20-1 to TRBJ1-5; TRBD1 is a possible D gene (5 bases). The V end lost 6 bases, the J end lost 1 base, and 13 bases lay between the germline ends. The CDR3 runs 14 residues. Germline V lookup: CDR1 DFQATT, CDR2 SNEGSKA (reference sequence). CDR3 region: CSAKRGGSNQPQHF. The CDR3 bases are TGCAGTGCCAAGCGGGGGGGAAGCAATCAGCCCCAGCATTTT.